This TCR beta chain was found in a study of blood T cell repertoires in COVID-19. Overall study: Collection of acute and convalescent COVID-19 samples took place in the United States, Italy and Spain. From T cells, B-cell-depleted T cells, or PBMCs came the material, which was cDNA or gDNA.

This CDR3 is 13 amino acids long. CDR1 is SGHRS and CDR2 is YFSETQ in the germline V gene. The V end lost 4 bases, the J end lost 6 bases, and 12 bases lay between the germline ends. Per the original methods: Reference gene primer amplification in the assay estimated nucleated cell counts. The protocol was immunoSEQ multiplex PCR, while the TCRdb copy is restricted to in-frame clones and leaves out a portion. That table is the source of V, J and clone size, and D and trimming were worked out from the DNA. This sample carries about 87,000 clones, around 86% of them seen once, and the ten largest clones take approximately 2%.

The sample taken for sequencing was peripheral blood. The chain uses TRBV5-1 and TRBJ2-3; a weak D match, TRBD2 (7 bases). This receptor was identified in a woman in her 70s with acute or convalescent COVID-19. The CDR3 DNA reads as TGCGCCAGCAGCCCCGAGGGGGGGGATACGCAGTATTTT. This codes for CASSPEGGDTQYF.